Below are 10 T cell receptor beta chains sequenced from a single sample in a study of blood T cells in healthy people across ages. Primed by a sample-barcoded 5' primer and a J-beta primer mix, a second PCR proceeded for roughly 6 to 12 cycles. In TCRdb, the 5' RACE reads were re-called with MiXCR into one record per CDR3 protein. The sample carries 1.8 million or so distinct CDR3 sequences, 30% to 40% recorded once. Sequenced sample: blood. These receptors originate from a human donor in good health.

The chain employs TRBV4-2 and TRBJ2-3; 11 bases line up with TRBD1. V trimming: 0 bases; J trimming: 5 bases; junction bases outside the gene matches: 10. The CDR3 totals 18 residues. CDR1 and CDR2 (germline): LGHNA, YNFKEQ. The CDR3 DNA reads TGTGCCAGCAGCCAAGATGAACTGGACAGGGGGCAACGAGATACGCAGTATTTT. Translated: CASSQDELDRGQRDTQYF.

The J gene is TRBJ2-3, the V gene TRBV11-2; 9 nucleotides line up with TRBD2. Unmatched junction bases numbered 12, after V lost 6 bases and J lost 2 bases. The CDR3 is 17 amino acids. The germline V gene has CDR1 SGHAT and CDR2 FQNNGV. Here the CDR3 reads CASRLSFSGGFTDTQYF. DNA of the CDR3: TGTGCCAGCAGACTCTCTTTTAGCGGGGGATTCACAGATACGCAGTATTTT.

The CDR3 DNA reads as TGTGCCAGCAGCCAAAGCGCGGGGTGGGGTTACGAGCAGTACTTC. This translates into CASSQSAGWGYEQYF. This sequence joins TRBV7-2 and TRBJ2-7; a possible D gene is TRBD2 (6 bases). V was pared by 5 bases and J by 4 bases, with 18 bases between. Germline lookup yields CDR1 SGHTA and CDR2 FQGNSA. This CDR3 contains 15 residues.

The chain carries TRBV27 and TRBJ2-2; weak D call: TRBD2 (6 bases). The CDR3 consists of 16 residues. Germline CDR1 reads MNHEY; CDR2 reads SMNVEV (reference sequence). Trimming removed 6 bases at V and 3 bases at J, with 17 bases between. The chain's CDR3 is CASSGHRLVDTGELFF. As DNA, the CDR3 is TGTGCCAGCAGCGGACACCGACTAGTTGACACCGGGGAGCTGTTTTTT.

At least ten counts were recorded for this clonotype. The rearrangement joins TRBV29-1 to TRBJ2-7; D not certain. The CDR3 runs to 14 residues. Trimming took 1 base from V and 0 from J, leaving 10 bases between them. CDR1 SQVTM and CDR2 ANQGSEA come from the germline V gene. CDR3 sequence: CSVEVRLDSYEQYF. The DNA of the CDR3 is TGCAGCGTTGAAGTTCGTCTGGACTCCTACGAGCAGTACTTC.

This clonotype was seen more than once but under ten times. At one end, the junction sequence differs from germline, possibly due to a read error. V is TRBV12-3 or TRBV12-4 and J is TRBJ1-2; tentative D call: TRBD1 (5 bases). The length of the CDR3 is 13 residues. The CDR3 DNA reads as TGTGCCAGCAGTTTAGGACAGACGTATGGCCACACCTTC. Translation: CASSLGQTYGHTF.

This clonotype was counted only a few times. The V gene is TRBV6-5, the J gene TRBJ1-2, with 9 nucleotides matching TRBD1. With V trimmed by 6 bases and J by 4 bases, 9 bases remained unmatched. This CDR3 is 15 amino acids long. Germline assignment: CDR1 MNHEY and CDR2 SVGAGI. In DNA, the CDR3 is TGTGCCAGCAGACCTACAGGGGGCGGGATCTATGGCTACACCTTC. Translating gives CASRPTGGGIYGYTF.

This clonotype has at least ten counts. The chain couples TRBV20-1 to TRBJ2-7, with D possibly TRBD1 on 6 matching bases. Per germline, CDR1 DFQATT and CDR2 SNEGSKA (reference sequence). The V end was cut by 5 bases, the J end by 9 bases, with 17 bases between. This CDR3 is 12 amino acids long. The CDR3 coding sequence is TGCAGTGCTGACGGCGTTGGGGGCGGGCAGTACTTC. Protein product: CSADGVGGGQYF.

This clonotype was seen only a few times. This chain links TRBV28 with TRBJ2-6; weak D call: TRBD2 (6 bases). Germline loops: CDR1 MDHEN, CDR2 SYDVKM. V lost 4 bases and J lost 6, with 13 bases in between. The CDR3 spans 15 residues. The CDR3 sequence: CASSSPGELANVLTF. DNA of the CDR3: TGTGCCAGCAGTTCCCCGGGAGAGTTGGCCAACGTCCTGACTTTC. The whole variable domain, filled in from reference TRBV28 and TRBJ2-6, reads DVKVTQSSRYLVKRTGEKVFLECVQDMDHENMFWYRQDPGLGLRLIYFSYDVKMKEKGDIPEGYSVSREKKERFSLILESASTNQTSMYLCASSSPGELANVLTFGAGSRLTVL.

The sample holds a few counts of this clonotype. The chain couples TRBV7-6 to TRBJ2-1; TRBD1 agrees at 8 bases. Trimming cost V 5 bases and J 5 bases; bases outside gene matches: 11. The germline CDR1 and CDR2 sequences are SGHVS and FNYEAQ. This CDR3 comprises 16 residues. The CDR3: CASSADRGIPHNEQFF. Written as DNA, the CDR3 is TGTGCCAGCAGCGCAGACAGGGGCATTCCCCACAATGAGCAGTTCTTC.